This T cell receptor beta chain was identified in a study of T cell responses to AZD1222 COVID-19 vaccine. There are a few counts of this clone. Trimming removed 5 bases from V and 3 bases from J, with 13 bases in between. The germline CDR1 and CDR2 sequences are SGHVS and FQNEAQ. The CDR3 consists of 14 residues. The method was immunoSEQ multiplex PCR; TCRdb's version includes in-frame clones alone and lacks a portion of them. The repertoire has about 100,000 clones, 70% to 90% of them found once; the top ten carry 6.3%. This receptor was identified in an adult in good health. The chain carries TRBV7-8 and TRBJ1-2, with D perhaps matching TRBD1 (5 bases). The specimen comprised peripheral blood, sampled on day 0 of AZD1222 vaccination. Written as DNA, the CDR3 is TGTGCCAGCAGCGACGACAGAAACTACTATGGCTACACCTTC. It translates to CASSDDRNYYGYTF.